A single sample gave rise to the 30 T cell receptor beta chains below, sequenced in a study of T cells expressing NK-cell markers. TCRdb derives one entry per CDR3 protein from the 5' RACE reads, leaving out DNA. This listing includes approximately 460,000 distinct CDR3 sequences. Sequencing used blood T cells: a sorted CD56 or NKG2C T cell subset, CD4+ or CD8+ T cells, or bulk PBMC T cells (not recorded which). These receptors were obtained from a woman between 18 and 70 years old in good health.

The V gene is TRBV15, the J gene TRBJ2-4; there is no DNA to check the TCRdb D call of TRBD2. The germline gives CDR1 LNHNV, CDR2 YYDKDF (reference sequence). There are 15 residues in the CDR3. The CDR3 here is CATGTSGAAKNIQYF.

The chain couples TRBV5-1 to TRBJ1-6. The CDR3 sequence is 15 residues long. From germline, CDR1 is SGHRS and CDR2 YFSETQ. Here the CDR3 reads CASSLGLFGGSPLHF.

CDR3 region: CASSLSPGELFF. The V and J genes are TRBV12-3 or TRBV12-4 and TRBJ2-2. The CDR3 totals 12 residues.

The J gene is TRBJ2-1, the V gene TRBV12-3 or TRBV12-4. This CDR3 is 15 amino acids long. The CDR3 sequence is CASSLRGGAYNEQFF.

This chain connects TRBV6-2 or TRBV6-3 to TRBJ2-4. Germline CDR1 is MNHEY and CDR2 is SVGEGT. The CDR3 sequence is 11 residues long. The CDR3: CASSSINIQYF.

The rearrangement uses TRBV28 and TRBJ2-1. The germline gives CDR1 MDHEN, CDR2 SYDVKM. This CDR3 is built from 13 residues. This CDR3 reads CASSLSQYNEQFF.

CDR3 loop: CASSLVTGGAEKLFF. This sequence joins TRBV11-2 and TRBJ1-4; TCRdb's assignment of TRBD1 cannot be checked, as there is no DNA. Germline lookup yields CDR1 SGHAT and CDR2 FQNNGV. CDR3 length equals 15 residues.

The rearrangement joins TRBV28 to TRBJ1-5. The germline gives CDR1 MDHEN, CDR2 SYDVKM. The CDR3 spans 20 residues. CDR3 protein: CASSLLMRWAGGSSNQPQHF.

This sequence joins TRBV5-4 and TRBJ2-3; TCRdb selects TRBD1, and the lack of DNA leaves this call unchecked. CDR3 size: 15 residues. Per the germline V gene, CDR1 is SGHNT and CDR2 is YYREEE (reference sequence). The CDR3 is CASRSQQDNTDTQYF.

The chain is built from TRBV3-1 and TRBJ2-1; without DNA, the TCRdb call of TRBD2 cannot be checked. Germline lookup yields CDR1 LGHDT and CDR2 YNNKEL (reference sequence). The CDR3 sequence is 15 residues long. The CDR3 region is CASSQGVGPRGEQFF.

V usage is TRBV5-4 and J usage is TRBJ1-2. The CDR3 runs 13 residues. From germline, CDR1 is SGHNT and CDR2 YYREEE (reference sequence). This CDR3 is CASSSTAHYGYTF.

The chain employs TRBV20-1 and TRBJ1-6; as DNA is missing, the TRBD1 call by TCRdb cannot be tested. CDR1 DFQATT and CDR2 SNEGSKA come from the germline V gene (reference sequence). This CDR3 region has 15 residues. This chain's CDR3 is CSAQRTAIYNSPLHF.

The rearrangement links TRBV20-1 to TRBJ2-1; TCRdb gives TRBD1 as the D gene, but with no DNA this cannot be confirmed. Germline V gives CDR1 DFQATT, CDR2 SNEGSKA (reference sequence). The CDR3 runs 17 residues. CDR3 sequence reads: CSARAVPRGDSYNEQFF.

The chain combines TRBV5-5 with TRBJ1-2; TCRdb indicates TRBD1, and absent DNA this call remains unverified. Germline loops: CDR1 SGHKS, CDR2 YYEKEE (reference sequence). The CDR3 sequence is 15 residues long. CDR3 sequence reads: CASSLEPRGDYGYTF.

V gene TRBV7-7 combines with J gene TRBJ2-5; TCRdb lists TRBD2, though no DNA is available to test this call. The CDR3 covers 15 residues. Germline V lookup: CDR1 SSHAT, CDR2 FNYEAQ (reference sequence). This chain's CDR3 is CASSLGGLAKETQYF. The variable domain in full, completed from reference TRBV7-7 and TRBJ2-5, reads GAGVSQSPRYKVTKRGQDVTLRCDPISSHATLYWYQQALGQGPEFLTYFNYEAQPDKSGLPSDRFSAERPEGSISTLTIQRTEQRDSAMYRCASSLGGLAKETQYFGPGTRLLVL.

This rearrangement joins TRBV6-2 or TRBV6-3 to TRBJ1-1. From germline, CDR1 is MNHEY and CDR2 SVGEGT. CDR3 length: 18 amino acids. This CDR3 reads CANSYSLRDPGDWTEAFF.

V usage is TRBV6-5 and J usage is TRBJ2-3. There are 14 residues in the CDR3. CDR1 and CDR2 (germline): MNHEY, SVGAGI. CDR3 amino acids: CASSNPRSTGTQYF.

This chain joins TRBV5-1 and TRBJ2-6; the D gene TCRdb calls, TRBD1, cannot be checked with no DNA. CDR3 length: 21 amino acids. Germline assignment: CDR1 SGHRS and CDR2 YFSETQ. CDR3 protein: CASSLYGASGQGASGANVLTF.

This rearrangement joins TRBV7-9 to TRBJ2-7. This CDR3 has 13 amino acids. Germline lookup yields CDR1 SEHNR and CDR2 FQNEAQ (reference sequence). This CDR3 is CASSFFVADEQYF.

The rearrangement uses TRBV5-1 and TRBJ2-5; TCRdb outputs TRBD1, but without DNA this stays unchecked. This CDR3 region has 14 residues. Germline CDR1 SGHRS, CDR2 YFSETQ. This CDR3 is CASSFSGGGETQYF.

This sequence joins TRBV5-1 and TRBJ2-3; the D gene TCRdb calls, TRBD2, cannot be checked with no DNA. The germline CDR1 and CDR2 sequences are SGHRS and YFSETQ. The CDR3 has 15 residues. The CDR3 here is CASSQRGGGTDTQYF. The complete variable domain, with remaining parts taken from reference TRBV5-1 and TRBJ2-3, reads KAGVTQTPRYLIKTRGQQVTLSCSPISGHRSVSWYQQTPGQGLQFLFEYFSETQRNKGNFPGRFSGRQFSNSRSEMNVSTLELGDSALYLCASSQRGGGTDTQYFGPGTRLTVL.

This chain links TRBV12-3 or TRBV12-4 with TRBJ1-3. The CDR3 is 14 residues long. Here the CDR3 reads CASSLGSRGNTIYF.

CDR3 sequence: CSAEAGVSKNIQYF. The chain uses TRBV20-1 and TRBJ2-4; no DNA is available, so the TRBD2 call from TCRdb remains unchecked. The CDR3 length is 14 residues. CDR1 and CDR2 from the germline V gene are DFQATT and SNEGSKA (reference sequence).

J is TRBJ2-7 and V is TRBV28; the D gene TCRdb calls, TRBD2, cannot be checked with no DNA. The CDR3 sequence is 17 residues long. Germline CDR1 reads MDHEN; CDR2 reads SYDVKM. CDR3: CASSPGQGLASSYEQYF.

CDR3 sequence reads: CATSRVLPWDLAKETQYF. The chain recombines TRBV15 with TRBJ2-5; the TCRdb call, TRBD2, lacks DNA for checking. Germline CDR1 is LNHNV and CDR2 is YYDKDF (reference sequence). The CDR3 is 18 amino acids.

The chain joins TRBV7-9 to TRBJ1-2; without DNA, the TCRdb call of TRBD1 cannot be checked. Germline V gene lookup returns CDR1 SEHNR and CDR2 FQNEAQ (reference sequence). The CDR3 contains 15 residues. CDR3 amino acids: CASSPTGPSSYGYTF.

This chain joins TRBV7-2 and TRBJ1-2; there is no DNA to check the TCRdb D call of TRBD1. Germline-derived CDR1 and CDR2 are SGHTA and FQGNSA. The CDR3 is 15 amino acids. The CDR3 loop reads CASSLGGGPGIGYTF.

The V and J genes are TRBV29-1 and TRBJ2-2. This CDR3 has 11 residues. Germline-derived CDR1 and CDR2 are SQVTM and ANQGSEA. This chain's CDR3 is CSVENTGELFF.

CDR3 residues: CASSVGMDTEAFF. The V and J genes are TRBV9 and TRBJ1-1. The CDR3 totals 13 residues. From germline, CDR1 is SGDLS and CDR2 YYNGEE.

The V and J genes are TRBV6-5 and TRBJ2-1. CDR3 length: 13 amino acids. Germline V gene data show CDR1 as MNHEY and CDR2 as SVGAGI. CDR3 protein: CASSLFSGIEQFF.